These 4 T cell receptor beta chains were all obtained from the same sample, sequenced in a study of T cell repertoires in cytomegalovirus infection. TCRdb itself ran the reads through MiXCR, one entry per CDR3 protein. The table records approximately 150,000 distinct CDR3 sequences, 15% to 20% of them present only once. The sequencing input was CD8+ T cells from PBMCs. These TCRs come from a human donor in good health (CMV status not recorded). Some clones in this sample may be carry-over from other donors' samples.

The chain combines TRBV7-9 with TRBJ2-7; D gene unclear. The CDR3 contains 14 residues. The germline V gene has CDR1 SEHNR and CDR2 FQNEAQ (reference sequence). V was cut by 5 bases and J by 1 base, with 12 bases left in between. The CDR3 sequence is CASSGSDGSYEQYF. DNA of the CDR3: TGTGCCAGCAGCGGATCGGACGGATCCTACGAGCAGTACTTC.

V gene TRBV7-9 combines with J gene TRBJ2-2; D possibly corresponds to TRBD2 (6 bases). Germline loops: CDR1 SEHNR, CDR2 FQNEAQ (reference sequence). V was pared by 5 bases and J by 7 bases, with 20 bases between. The CDR3 runs to 16 residues. DNA of the CDR3: TGTGCCAGCAGCCCCTTTTTCCGGGAGCCTGGCGGGGAGCTGTTTTTT. The encoded protein is CASSPFFREPGGELFF.

The gene calls are TRBV28 and TRBJ2-7; TRBD2 matches at 13 bases. Trimming removed 4 bases from V and 6 bases from J; junction bases left unmatched: 9. The CDR3 extends over 16 amino acids. CDR1 MDHEN and CDR2 SYDVKM come from the germline V gene. The CDR3 sequence: CASSWRTTSGRPEQYF. CDR3 in DNA: TGTGCCAGCAGTTGGAGGACGACTAGCGGGAGGCCCGAGCAGTACTTC.

This clonotype was seen a handful of times. The rearrangement joins TRBV11-2 to TRBJ2-7, with 11 bases identical to TRBD2. The CDR3 covers 14 residues. With 4 bases clipped from V and 4 bases from J, the junction kept 3 bases outside the gene matches. Germline lookup yields CDR1 SGHAT and CDR2 FQNNGV. CDR3 protein: CASSSIAGGYEQYF. CDR3 in DNA: TGTGCCAGCAGCTCCATAGCGGGGGGGTACGAGCAGTACTTC.